This is a list of T cell receptor beta chains from one sample in a study of T cell clones after liver transplantation. These receptors have no identified antigens. Generated by immunoSEQ multiplex PCR, the TCRdb table keeps only in-frame clones and is missing some. Among 4,500 to 6,500 clones, 31% were seen once, and the ten largest hold about 16%. The sequenced sample was CD4+ T cells from cultured PBMCs. Receptors were obtained from a human patient who received a liver transplant. Some T cells may be graft donor cells. CDR3s include the opening cysteine and the closing phenylalanine or tryptophan. D genes are given only for firm matches. For some rows the clone size is stated as once, few or many, or as a class when expanded; others skip it.

v_call	j_call	d_call	clone_size	cdr3_nt	cdr3_aa
TRBV20-1	TRBJ2-1	.	large	TGCAGTGCGAGCTTGCTAGCTGAGCAGTTCTTC	CSASLLAEQFF
TRBV12-5	TRBJ1-1	.	few	TGTGCTAGTGCCCGGAACACTGAAGCTTTCTTT	CASARNTEAFF
TRBV9	TRBJ2-3	TRBD2	.	TGTGCCAGCAGCGTAGCTGTTGGGGGGGTCGGTACAGATACGCAGTATTTT	CASSVAVGGVGTDTQYF
TRBV29-1	TRBJ1-2	TRBD1	.	TGCAGCGTTCTCGTCGGGACAGGGGGCAAAAATGGCTACACCTTC	CSVLVGTGGKNGYTF
TRBV19	TRBJ2-2	.	once	TGTGCCAGTAGTATTTCGGGGGCGTTGGGCACCGGGGAGCTGTTTTTT	CASSISGALGTGELFF
TRBV7-8	TRBJ1-4	.	.	TGTGCCAGCAGCTCGCGGGGGCAGGTCGACGGTCTACTGTTTTTT	CASSSRGQVDGLLFF
TRBV4-2	TRBJ2-3	.	few	TGTGCCAGCAGCCAAGAAGCGTTAGGACTCACAGATACGCAGTATTTT	CASSQEALGLTDTQYF
TRBV25-1	TRBJ1-3	.	.	TGTGCCAGCAGCGAGGATCACTCTGGAAACACCATATATTTT	CASSEDHSGNTIYF
TRBV5-6	TRBJ1-5	.	few	TGTGCCAGCAGCCTCTGGGGTCAGCCCCAGCATTTT	CASSLWGQPQHF
TRBV19	TRBJ2-2	.	few	TGTGCCAGTGGAAACACCGGGGAGCTGTTTTTT	CASGNTGELFF
TRBV30	TRBJ1-4	.	few	TGTGCCGGATTATTCTCCCGAAAACTGTTTTTT	CAGLFSRKLFF
TRBV6-6	TRBJ1-6	.	few	TGTGCCGCCCGGGGGGCTTCACCCCTCCACTTT	CAARGASPLHF
TRBV6-5	TRBJ1-3	TRBD1	few	TGTGCCAGCAGTGGGACAGGCCTCTCTGGAAACACCATATATTTT	CASSGTGLSGNTIYF
TRBV7-2	TRBJ1-3	.	.	TGTGCCAGCAGCTGGGACACTGGAAACACCATATATTTT	CASSWDTGNTIYF
TRBV6-6	TRBJ2-7	.	medium-sized	TGTGCCAGCAACGTACCAGGGAGCGAGCAGTACTTC	CASNVPGSEQYF
TRBV6-4	TRBJ1-3	.	few	TGTGCCAGCAGTTACTCGAGGGTAGGGTCTGGAAACACCATATATTTT	CASSYSRVGSGNTIYF
TRBV9	TRBJ1-1	.	medium-sized	TGTGCCAGCAGCGTAGTTGAGGGAGTGGGCACTGAAGCTTTCTTT	CASSVVEGVGTEAFF
TRBV9	TRBJ2-2	.	.	TGTGCCAGCAGCGTAGCGGTCACCGGGGAGCTGTTTTTT	CASSVAVTGELFF
TRBV5-1	TRBJ1-6	TRBD1	.	TGCGCCAGCAGCCGGACAGGGGGCGCGGGTAATTCACCCCTCCACTTT	CASSRTGGAGNSPLHF
TRBV4-1	TRBJ2-5	.	.	TGCGCCAGCAGCCAAGGGGTGGTGGGGGTAGAGACCCAGTACTTC	CASSQGVVGVETQYF
TRBV19	TRBJ2-4	.	medium-sized	TGTGCCAGTAGTAAATATAGAAGGGGGACTTTCCCCGCGGCCGAAAACATTCAGTACTTC	CASSKYRRGTFPAAENIQYF
TRBV28	TRBJ1-1	TRBD1	few	TGTGCCAGCAGTCCCTGGACAGGGCTACGGGAAGCTTTCTTT	CASSPWTGLREAFF
TRBV12-5	TRBJ1-3	.	medium-sized	TGTGCTAGTGGTTCCGGGAGCGCGGGAAACACCATATATTTT	CASGSGSAGNTIYF
TRBV6-1	TRBJ2-1	TRBD1	.	TGTGCCAGCAGTGTAGGACAGGGCGTATTGGGCAATGAGCAGTTCTTC	CASSVGQGVLGNEQFF
TRBV7-9	TRBJ2-2	.	.	TGTGCCAGCAGCTTATTTCCGGGATCGGGGGAGCTGTTTTTT	CASSLFPGSGELFF
TRBV6-1	TRBJ1-4	.	.	TGTGCCAGCAGTGACGGACAGACCGCAACTAATGAAAAACTGTTTTTT	CASSDGQTATNEKLFF
TRBV5-1	TRBJ2-3	TRBD2	few	TGCGCCAGCAGCCCGCGGACTAGCGGATTAAATACGCAGTATTTT	CASSPRTSGLNTQYF
TRBV30	TRBJ2-3	.	.	TGTGCCTGGAAGGAAGACTCCGTAGGTACAGATACGCAGTATTTT	CAWKEDSVGTDTQYF
TRBV5-1	TRBJ2-3	.	few	TGCGCCAGCAGCTTGGCAGGGGCAACAGATACGCAGTATTTT	CASSLAGATDTQYF
TRBV5-5	TRBJ2-5	.	.	TGTGCCAGCAGCTTGATTTTTGGGGAGACCCAGTACTTC	CASSLIFGETQYF
TRBV5-1	TRBJ1-2	.	few	TGTGCCAGCAGCCGTACCCACTATGGCTACACCTTC	CASSRTHYGYTF
TRBV18	TRBJ1-4	TRBD1	medium-sized	TGTGCCAGCTCGCGACAGGGGTCGGGTGAAAAACTGTTTTTT	CASSRQGSGEKLFF
TRBV19	TRBJ1-2	.	.	TGTGCCAGTAGTACGCTCCTGGGGGACGGCTACACCTTC	CASSTLLGDGYTF
TRBV6-1	TRBJ2-2	.	few	TGTGCCAGCAGTAGTCAGGAGTTTACCGGGGAGCTGTTTTTT	CASSSQEFTGELFF
TRBV27	TRBJ1-5	TRBD1	.	TGTGCCAGCAACTCACAGGGGGCGGGACAGCCCCAGCATTTT	CASNSQGAGQPQHF
TRBV2	TRBJ1-4	.	.	TGTGCCAGCAGTGCCGTACTTTCAACTAATGAAAAACTGTTTTTT	CASSAVLSTNEKLFF
TRBV7-2	TRBJ1-2	.	many	TGTGCCAGCAGCTTGCGCCGGGGGCCTAACTATGGCTACACCTTC	CASSLRRGPNYGYTF
TRBV11-2	TRBJ2-1	TRBD1	.	TGTGCCAGCAAAAAGGGGACAGGCTACAATGAGCAGCTCTTC	CASKKGTGYNEQLF
TRBV7-9	TRBJ2-1	TRBD2	few	TGTGCCAGCAGCACGGACAGGGTGGGACTAGCGGAGTACAATGAGCAGTTCTTC	CASSTDRVGLAEYNEQFF
TRBV2	TRBJ1-5	TRBD1	.	TGTGCCAGCAGTGAAGAATCAGGGGGCGGTCAGCCCCAGCATTTT	CASSEESGGGQPQHF
TRBV6-5	TRBJ2-1	.	.	TGTGCCAGCAGTTCGAGGGTCAAAAACAATGAGCAGTTCTTC	CASSSRVKNNEQFF
TRBV18	TRBJ1-1	.	.	TGTGCCAGCTTGTTGGGGGGTGACACTGAAGCTTTCTTT	CASLLGGDTEAFF
TRBV27	TRBJ2-7	.	once	TGTGCCAGCAGGAACTCCTACGAGCAGTACTTC	CASRNSYEQYF
TRBV5-4	TRBJ2-1	TRBD2	.	TGTGCCAGCAGCTTTGGGGGACTAGCGGGGAATGAGCAGTTCTTC	CASSFGGLAGNEQFF
TRBV19	TRBJ1-2	TRBD1	few	TGTGCCAGTAACGACAGGGGAGGCTATGGCTACACCTTC	CASNDRGGYGYTF
TRBV7-2	TRBJ1-6	.	few	TGTGCCAGCAGCTCCGGGAGAGGTTCACCCCTCCACTTT	CASSSGRGSPLHF
TRBV7-2	TRBJ2-2	.	few	TGTGCCAGCACCCCTGGGGGGAGTTACACCGGGGAGCTGTTTTTT	CASTPGGSYTGELFF
TRBV28	TRBJ1-4	.	few	TGTGCCAGCAGTTCTTTAGCTGGACATCGTGAAAAACTGTTTTTT	CASSSLAGHREKLFF
TRBV6-5	TRBJ1-5	.	medium-sized	TGTGCCAGCAGTCGACAGTGGGGGCAGCCCCAGCATTTT	CASSRQWGQPQHF
TRBV6-5	TRBJ2-1	.	.	TGTGCCAGCAGTTACGGGCAGAGCCTGGGGCTCTTC	CASSYGQSLGLF
TRBV10-3	TRBJ2-2	.	few	TGTGCCATCAGAGGATCCCAAACTACAGCGGGTCCCGGGGAGCTGTTTTTT	CAIRGSQTTAGPGELFF
TRBV29-1	TRBJ2-5	.	large	TGCAGCGCCAGAGGGCGGGTAGGCCAAGAGACCCAGTACTTC	CSARGRVGQETQYF
TRBV10-2	TRBJ2-5	.	medium-sized	TGCGCCAGCAAGGCCCTGGAGACCCAGTACTTC	CASKALETQYF
TRBV7-6	TRBJ2-5	TRBD2	.	TGTGCCAGCAGCTTAGGAGCTCTAGCGGGGAGCCAAGAGACCCAGTACTTC	CASSLGALAGSQETQYF
TRBV7-6	TRBJ2-3	.	few	TGTGCCAGCAGCTCCACCTGGGTTGAGGTTGATACGCAGTATTTT	CASSSTWVEVDTQYF
TRBV4-2	TRBJ1-1	TRBD1	few	TGTGCCAGCAGCCAAGATCCGACAGGGGCTGGGGACACTGAAGCTTTCTTT	CASSQDPTGAGDTEAFF
TRBV19	TRBJ1-2	.	few	TGTGCCAGTAGCCCGTCCGGGACTGAAGCTAACTATGGCTACACCTTC	CASSPSGTEANYGYTF
TRBV9	TRBJ2-3	TRBD2	.	TGTGCCAGCAGCGTAGGGACTAGCGGGAGTTCAGATACGCAGTATTTT	CASSVGTSGSSDTQYF
TRBV2	TRBJ2-1	TRBD2	.	TGTGCCAGCAGTGAGGAAGCGGGGGGCCCTCGGTTCTTC	CASSEEAGGPRFF
TRBV27	TRBJ1-2	.	.	TGTGCCAGCAGCCAGAACTGGGCCTTAGGAGGCTACACCTTC	CASSQNWALGGYTF